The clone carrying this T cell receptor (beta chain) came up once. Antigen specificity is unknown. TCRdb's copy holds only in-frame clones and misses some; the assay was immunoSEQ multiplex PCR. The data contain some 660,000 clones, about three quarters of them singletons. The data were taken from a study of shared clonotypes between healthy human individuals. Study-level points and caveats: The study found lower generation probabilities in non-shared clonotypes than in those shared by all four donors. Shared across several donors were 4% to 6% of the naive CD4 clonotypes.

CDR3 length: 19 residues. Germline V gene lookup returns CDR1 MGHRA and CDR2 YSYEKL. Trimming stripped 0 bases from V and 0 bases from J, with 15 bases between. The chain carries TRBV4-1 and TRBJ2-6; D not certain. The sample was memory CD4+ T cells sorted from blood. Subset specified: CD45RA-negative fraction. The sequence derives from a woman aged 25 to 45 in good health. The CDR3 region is CASSQEGPGFYSGANVLTF. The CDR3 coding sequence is TGCGCCAGCAGCCAAGAAGGACCGGGCTTCTACTCTGGGGCCAACGTCCTGACTTTC.